A single sample is the source of the 21 T cell receptor beta chains below, sequenced in a study of a mutant IDH1 vaccine in newly diagnosed glioma. Time point specified: baseline, week 1 (first vaccination visit). Treatment denoted: pre-vaccination baseline after standard-of-care therapy. This table comes from immunoSEQ multiplex PCR, and its TCRdb copy is limited to in-frame clones, with some not included. Here the sample spans 75,000 to 100,000 clones, approximately 80% being singletons. This specimen was PBMCs, taken from a glioma patient treated with radiotherapy, temozolomide or both. These receptor sequences come from a man aged 40-49 years with glioma. Some clones in this sample may be carry-over from other donors' samples.

This clone was recorded only once. This sequence joins TRBV14 and TRBJ2-7; D remains unclear. The CDR3 spans 15 residues. Trimming removed 0 bases from V and 7 bases from J, with 16 bases in between. Germline V gene data show CDR1 as SGHDN and CDR2 as FVKESK. CDR3 amino acids: CASSQDRVMTGEQYF. The CDR3 nucleotides are TGTGCCAGCAGCCAAGATAGGGTCATGACTGGGGAGCAGTACTTC.

The V gene is TRBV7-2, the J gene TRBJ2-1; no clear D gene. Germline-derived CDR1 and CDR2 are SGHTA and FQGNSA. V was trimmed by 5 bases and J by 4 bases, leaving 12 bases between them. CDR3 length equals 14 residues. Here the CDR3 DNA reads TGTGCCAGCAGCCCGCAACCTAGTTACAATGAGCAGTTCTTC. Its protein product is CASSPQPSYNEQFF.

CDR3 region: CASSGHLGGEDEKLFF. CDR3 DNA: TGTGCCAGCAGCGGACATTTAGGAGGCGAAGATGAAAAACTGTTTTTT. This chain links TRBV9 with TRBJ1-4; no clear D gene. V gave up 3 bases and J gave up 6 bases, with 18 bases separating them. The CDR3 loop spans 16 amino acids. The V gene's germline CDR1 is SGDLS and CDR2 YYNGEE.

V gene TRBV19 combines with J gene TRBJ2-3; no firm D call. CDR1 is LNHDA and CDR2 is SQIVND in the germline V gene (reference sequence). V shed 8 bases and J shed 4 bases, with 7 bases lying between them. This CDR3 spans 11 amino acids. The CDR3 loop reads CASSRADTQYF. CDR3 DNA sequence: TGTGCCAGTTCCCGGGCAGATACGCAGTATTTT.

There are a few counts of this clone. Within the sample, other DNA sequences also encode this same CDR3. The rearrangement joins TRBV18 to TRBJ2-2, with 8 bases aligning to TRBD1. The CDR3 loop spans 16 amino acids. V lost 0 bases, J lost 2 bases, and 2 bases stayed unmatched. Germline CDR1 and CDR2: KGHSH and LQKENI. CDR3 sequence (DNA): TGTGCCAGCTCACCACCTACAGGGGGAAACACCGGGGAGCTGTTTTTT. Translated: CASSPPTGGNTGELFF.

The chain carries TRBV7-8 and TRBJ2-5; 12 bases fit TRBD2. The CDR3 sequence is 18 residues long. Germline CDR1 and CDR2: SGHVS and FQNEAQ. V trimming: 4 bases; J trimming: 2 bases; junction bases outside the gene matches: 11. CDR3 residues: CASSSVRTSGVFQETQYF. The CDR3 region has the DNA TGTGCCAGCAGCTCCGTGCGGACTAGCGGGGTTTTTCAAGAGACCCAGTACTTC.

V and J are TRBV7-9 and TRBJ1-2, with TRBD1 matching over 9 bases. This CDR3 comprises 15 residues. Germline CDR1 SEHNR, CDR2 FQNEAQ (reference sequence). J lost 1 base, V lost 3 bases, and 3 bases had no gene match. CDR3 DNA: TGTGCCAGCAGCTTTTTGACAGGGGGTAACTATGGCTACACCTTC. Its translation: CASSFLTGGNYGYTF.

This clone was detected only once. This rearrangement joins TRBV7-9 to TRBJ1-2, with D unresolved. The V and J ends lost 3 bases and 3 bases respectively, with 5 bases between them. This CDR3 has 12 residues. CDR1 SEHNR and CDR2 FQNEAQ come from the germline V gene (reference sequence). Here the CDR3 DNA reads TGTGCCAGCAGCTTGAGGGACTATGGCTACACCTTC. This sequence encodes CASSLRDYGYTF.

The rearrangement joins TRBV6-1 to TRBJ1-3; D is undetermined. The CDR3 is 13 residues long. The germline V gene encodes CDR1 MNHNS and CDR2 SASEGT. Trimming stripped 1 base from V and 4 bases from J, with 5 bases between. The CDR3 bases are TGTGCCAGCAGTGAAGGGGCCGGAAACACCATATATTTT. It yields the protein CASSEGAGNTIYF.

The chain links TRBV2 to TRBJ1-2; 8 bases fit TRBD1. CDR3 length equals 12 residues. Germline trimming cut 6 bases from V and 4 bases from J; bases unmatched to any gene: 1. Germline CDR1 and CDR2: SNHLY and FYNNEI. DNA of the CDR3: TGTGCCAGCAGCGGACAGGGCTATGGCTACACCTTC. It yields the protein CASSGQGYGYTF.

The rearrangement joins TRBV7-2 to TRBJ2-7; D remains ambiguous. V was cut by 5 bases and J by 4 bases, with 6 bases left in between. From germline, CDR1 is SGHTA and CDR2 FQGNSA. The CDR3 is made up of 11 amino acids. CDR3 residues: CASSPTYEQYF. As DNA, the CDR3 is TGTGCCAGCAGCCCGACGTACGAGCAGTACTTC.

This chain connects TRBV29-1 to TRBJ2-5; D is ambiguous. V was trimmed by 2 bases and J by 2 bases, leaving 9 bases between them. Germline V CDR1 and CDR2: SQVTM, ANQGSEA. This CDR3 is built from 13 residues. DNA for the CDR3: TGCAGCGTTGAACTAAGGGAACAAGAGACCCAGTACTTC. This translates into CSVELREQETQYF.

The V call is TRBV11-2, the J call TRBJ2-3; TRBD1 aligns across 7 bases. Germline V gives CDR1 SGHAT, CDR2 FQNNGV. Germline trimming cut 4 bases from V and 1 base from J; bases unmatched to any gene: 5. The CDR3 covers 15 residues. The CDR3 here is CASSSIQGGTDTQYF. CDR3 DNA sequence: TGTGCCAGCAGCTCCATCCAGGGGGGCACAGATACGCAGTATTTT.

The chain combines TRBV29-1 with TRBJ1-6; 7 nucleotides line up with TRBD1. The length of the CDR3 is 13 residues. Germline V gene lookup returns CDR1 SQVTM and CDR2 ANQGSEA. V lost 5 bases, J lost 7 bases, and 5 bases stayed unmatched. As DNA, the CDR3 is TGCAGCGTTAGCCAGGGGGACAATTCACCCCTCCACTTT. This codes for CSVSQGDNSPLHF.

The V call is TRBV6-5, the J call TRBJ2-1, with TRBD2 matching 11 bases. Per germline, CDR1 MNHEY and CDR2 SVGAGI. V shed 0 bases, J shed 8 bases, and the junction held 6 bases outside the gene matches. The CDR3 is 16 amino acids. CDR3 residues: CASSYSVLAGGDEQFF. The CDR3 DNA reads as TGTGCCAGCAGTTACTCGGTTCTAGCGGGGGGCGATGAGCAGTTCTTC.

This clone has only one observation. The genes are TRBV6-5 and TRBJ2-7; maybe TRBD2 (5 bases). This CDR3 region has 11 residues. V was pared by 6 bases and J by 7 bases, with 10 bases between. Germline V lookup: CDR1 MNHEY, CDR2 SVGAGI. The DNA for the CDR3 is TGTGCCAGCAGGTATACGGGGGAGCAGTACTTC. Translation gives CASRYTGEQYF.

The rearrangement joins TRBV4-1 to TRBJ1-1, with unresolved D. Germline V gene lookup returns CDR1 MGHRA and CDR2 YSYEKL. The V end lost 2 bases, the J end lost 0 bases, and 22 bases lay between the germline ends. The length of the CDR3 is 19 residues. The CDR3: CASSQHLFGFGSMNTEAFF. In DNA form, the CDR3 reads TGCGCCAGCAGCCAACATCTCTTCGGATTTGGGTCCATGAACACTGAAGCTTTCTTT.

The chain carries TRBV18 and TRBJ2-7; a possible D gene is TRBD2 (5 bases). The V end was cut by 1 base, the J end by 5 bases, with 6 bases between. Germline values: CDR1 KGHSH, CDR2 LQKENI. The CDR3 covers 12 residues. The CDR3 loop is CASSPRRDEQYF. The CDR3 bases are TGTGCCAGCTCACCACGGCGGGACGAGCAGTACTTC.

This clone was detected only a few times. The chain carries TRBV7-9 and TRBJ1-2; the D gene is possibly TRBD1 (6 bases). Trimming left V 1 base short and J 2 bases short, with 20 bases between. Looked up from germline, CDR1 is SEHNR and CDR2 is FQNEAQ (reference sequence). There are 18 residues in the CDR3. The CDR3 spells CASSLGSGAGTSNYGYTF. The DNA of the CDR3 is TGTGCCAGCAGCTTAGGTTCGGGGGCCGGGACCTCGAACTATGGCTACACCTTC.

The chain recombines TRBV7-2 with TRBJ1-1; TRBD1 might be the D (6 bases). Germline values: CDR1 SGHTA, CDR2 FQGNSA. The ends were cut back, 4 bases at V and 3 bases at J, with 9 bases in the middle. The CDR3 sequence is 13 residues long. CDR3 loop: CASSSQGYTEAFF. The CDR3, as DNA: TGTGCCAGCAGCTCCCAGGGGTACACTGAAGCTTTCTTT.

The chain employs TRBV13 and TRBJ2-7, with a tentative D call TRBD2 (5 bases). The germline CDR1 and CDR2 sequences are PRHDT and FYEKMQ (reference sequence). The CDR3 contains 14 residues. The V gene lost 4 bases and the J gene lost 6 bases, with 16 bases spanning the gap. CDR3 residues: CASSSGSIRGEQYF. CDR3 in DNA: TGTGCCAGCAGCTCAGGATCAATTCGGGGCGAGCAGTACTTC.